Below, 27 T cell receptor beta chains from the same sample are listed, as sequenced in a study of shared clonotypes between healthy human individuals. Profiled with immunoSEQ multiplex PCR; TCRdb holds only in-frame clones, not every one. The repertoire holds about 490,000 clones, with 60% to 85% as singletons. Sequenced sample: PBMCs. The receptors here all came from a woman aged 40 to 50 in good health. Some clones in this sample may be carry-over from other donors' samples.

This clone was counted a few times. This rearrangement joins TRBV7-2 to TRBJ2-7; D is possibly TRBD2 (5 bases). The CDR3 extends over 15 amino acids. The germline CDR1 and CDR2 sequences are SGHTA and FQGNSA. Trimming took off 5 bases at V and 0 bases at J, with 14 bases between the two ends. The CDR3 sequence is CASSRGRGNSYEQYF. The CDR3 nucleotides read TGTGCCAGCAGCCGCGGGCGCGGTAACTCCTACGAGCAGTACTTC.

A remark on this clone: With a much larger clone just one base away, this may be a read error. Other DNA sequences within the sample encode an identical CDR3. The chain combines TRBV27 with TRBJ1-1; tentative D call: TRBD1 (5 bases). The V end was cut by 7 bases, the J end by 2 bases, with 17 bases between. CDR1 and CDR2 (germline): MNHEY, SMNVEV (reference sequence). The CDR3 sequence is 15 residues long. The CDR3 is CASKEMIRENTEAFF. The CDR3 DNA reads TGTGCCAGCAAAGAAATGATCAGGGAAAACACTGAAGCTTTCTTT.

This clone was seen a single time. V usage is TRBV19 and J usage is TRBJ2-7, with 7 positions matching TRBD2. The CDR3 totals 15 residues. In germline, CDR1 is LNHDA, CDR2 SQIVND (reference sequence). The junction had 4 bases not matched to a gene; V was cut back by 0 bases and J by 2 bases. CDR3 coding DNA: TGTGCCAGTAGTATAGATCTGAGCGGGGCCTACGAGCAGTACTTC. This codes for CASSIDLSGAYEQYF.

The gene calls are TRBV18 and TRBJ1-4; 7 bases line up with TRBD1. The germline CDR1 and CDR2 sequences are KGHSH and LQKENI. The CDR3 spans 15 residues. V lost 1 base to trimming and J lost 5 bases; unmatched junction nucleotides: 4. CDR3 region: CASSPQAGGNEKLFF. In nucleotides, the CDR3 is TGTGCCAGCTCACCACAGGCAGGGGGAAATGAAAAACTGTTTTTT. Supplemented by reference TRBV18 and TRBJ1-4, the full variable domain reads NAGVMQNPRHLVRRRGQEARLRCSPMKGHSHVYWYRQLPEEGLKFMVYLQKENIIDESGMPKERFSAEFPKEGPSILRIQQVVRGDSAAYFCASSPQAGGNEKLFFGSGTQLSVL.

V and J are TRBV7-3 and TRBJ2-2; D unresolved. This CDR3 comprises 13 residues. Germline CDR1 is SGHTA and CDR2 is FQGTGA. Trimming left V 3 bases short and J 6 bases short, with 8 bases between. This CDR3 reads CASSFSSSGELFF. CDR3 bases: TGTGCCAGCAGCTTCTCCTCCTCCGGGGAGCTGTTTTTT.

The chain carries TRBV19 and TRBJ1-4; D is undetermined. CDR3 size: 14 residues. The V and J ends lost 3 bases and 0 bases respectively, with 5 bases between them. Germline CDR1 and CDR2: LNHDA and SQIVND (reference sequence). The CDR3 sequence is CASSITTTNEKLFF. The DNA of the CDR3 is TGTGCCAGTAGTATTACGACAACTAATGAAAAACTGTTTTTT.

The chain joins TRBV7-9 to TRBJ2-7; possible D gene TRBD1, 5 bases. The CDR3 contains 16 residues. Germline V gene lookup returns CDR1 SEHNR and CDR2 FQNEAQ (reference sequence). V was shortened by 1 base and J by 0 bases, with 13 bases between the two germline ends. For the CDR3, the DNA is TGTGCCAGCAGCTTAGGTTCAGGGTTACGCTCCTACGAGCAGTACTTC. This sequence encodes CASSLGSGLRSYEQYF.

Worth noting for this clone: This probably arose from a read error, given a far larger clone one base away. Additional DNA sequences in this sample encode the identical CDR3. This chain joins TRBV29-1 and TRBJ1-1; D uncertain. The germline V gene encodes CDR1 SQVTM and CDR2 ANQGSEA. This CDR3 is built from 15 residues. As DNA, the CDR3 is TGCGGCGCCGATCCTCCTACAAGAGGGAACACTGAAGCTTTCTTT. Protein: CGADPPTRGNTEAFF.

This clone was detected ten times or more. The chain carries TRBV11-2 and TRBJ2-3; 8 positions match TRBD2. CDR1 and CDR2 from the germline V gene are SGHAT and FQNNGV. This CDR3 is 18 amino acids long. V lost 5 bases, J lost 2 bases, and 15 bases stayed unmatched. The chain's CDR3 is CASSLKTASGHSTDTQYF. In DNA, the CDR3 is TGTGCCAGCAGCCTAAAAACGGCTAGCGGGCACTCCACAGATACGCAGTATTTT.

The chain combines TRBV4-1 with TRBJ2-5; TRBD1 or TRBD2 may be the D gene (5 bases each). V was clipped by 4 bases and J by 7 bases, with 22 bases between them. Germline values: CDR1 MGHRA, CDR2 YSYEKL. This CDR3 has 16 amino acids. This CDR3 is CASSRLEGDGGGTQYF. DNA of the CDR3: TGCGCCAGCAGCCGTCTAGAGGGAGACGGTGGGGGGACCCAGTACTTC.

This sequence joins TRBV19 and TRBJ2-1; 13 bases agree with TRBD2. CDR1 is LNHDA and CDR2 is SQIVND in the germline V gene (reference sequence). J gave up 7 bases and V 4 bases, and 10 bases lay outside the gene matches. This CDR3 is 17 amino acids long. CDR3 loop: CASSTLLAGGTRNEQFF. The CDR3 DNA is TGTGCCAGTAGTACACTACTAGCGGGAGGGACCCGGAATGAGCAGTTCTTC. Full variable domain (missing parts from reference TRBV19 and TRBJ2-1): DGGITQSPKYLFRKEGQNVTLSCEQNLNHDAMYWYRQDPGQGLRLIYYSQIVNDFQKGDIAEGYSVSREKKESFPLTVTSAQKNPTAFYLCASSTLLAGGTRNEQFFGPGTRLTVL.

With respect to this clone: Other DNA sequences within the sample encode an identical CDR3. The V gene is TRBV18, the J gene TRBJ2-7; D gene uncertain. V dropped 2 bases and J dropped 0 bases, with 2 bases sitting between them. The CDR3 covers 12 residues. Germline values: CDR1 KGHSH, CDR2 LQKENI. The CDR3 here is CASSPSSYEQYF. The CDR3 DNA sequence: TGTGCCAGCTCACCAAGCTCCTACGAGCAGTACTTC.

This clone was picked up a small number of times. The CDR3 nucleotides read TGTGCCTCAGGGGAGGGATACATGAACACTGAAGCTTTCTTT. Translated: CASGEGYMNTEAFF. The V call is TRBV2, the J call TRBJ1-1, with TRBD1 as a possible D gene (6 bases). V was pared by 11 bases and J by 0 bases, with 16 bases between. There are 14 residues in the CDR3. The V gene's germline CDR1 is SNHLY and CDR2 FYNNEI.

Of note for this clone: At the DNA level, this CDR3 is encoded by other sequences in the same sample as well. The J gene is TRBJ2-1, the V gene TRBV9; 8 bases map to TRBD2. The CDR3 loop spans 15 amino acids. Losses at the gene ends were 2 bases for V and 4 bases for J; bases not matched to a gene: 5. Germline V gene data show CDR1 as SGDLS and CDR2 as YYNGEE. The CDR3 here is CASSVVTSGYNEQFF. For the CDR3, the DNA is TGTGCCAGCAGCGTGGTAACTAGCGGATACAATGAGCAGTTCTTC.

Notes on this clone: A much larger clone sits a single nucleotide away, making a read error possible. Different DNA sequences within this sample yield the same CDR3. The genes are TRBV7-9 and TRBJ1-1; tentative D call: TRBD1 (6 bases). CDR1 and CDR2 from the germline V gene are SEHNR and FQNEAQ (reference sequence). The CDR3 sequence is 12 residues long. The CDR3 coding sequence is TGTGCCAGCAGCTCCCAGGGGACTGAGGCTTTCTTT. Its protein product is CASSSQGTEAFF. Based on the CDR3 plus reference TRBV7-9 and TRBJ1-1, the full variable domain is DTGVSQNPRHKITKRGQNVTFRCDPISEHNRLYWYRQTLGQGPEFLTYFQNEAQLEKSRLLSDRFSAERPKGSFSTLEIQRTEQGDSAMYLCASSSQGTEAFFGQGTRLTVV.

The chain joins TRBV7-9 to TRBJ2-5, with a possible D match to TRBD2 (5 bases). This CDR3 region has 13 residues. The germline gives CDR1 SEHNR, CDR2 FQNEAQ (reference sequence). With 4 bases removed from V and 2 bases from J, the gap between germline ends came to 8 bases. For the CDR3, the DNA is TGTGCCAGCAGCTCTTGGGAGCAAGAGACCCAGTACTTC. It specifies CASSSWEQETQYF.

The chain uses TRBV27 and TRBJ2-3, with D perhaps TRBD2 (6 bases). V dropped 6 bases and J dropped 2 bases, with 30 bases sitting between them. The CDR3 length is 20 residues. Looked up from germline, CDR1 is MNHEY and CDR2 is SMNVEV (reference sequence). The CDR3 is CASSPRQRGLSLDFTDTQYF. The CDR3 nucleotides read TGTGCCAGCAGCCCCCGGCAAAGGGGACTTTCTTTGGATTTCACAGATACGCAGTATTTT.

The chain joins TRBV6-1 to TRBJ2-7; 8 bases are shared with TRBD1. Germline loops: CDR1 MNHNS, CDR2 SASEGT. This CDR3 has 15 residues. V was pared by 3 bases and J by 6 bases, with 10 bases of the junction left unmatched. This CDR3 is CASSDGGRGHREQYF. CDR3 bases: TGTGCCAGCAGTGATGGGGGCAGGGGGCATCGCGAGCAGTACTTC.

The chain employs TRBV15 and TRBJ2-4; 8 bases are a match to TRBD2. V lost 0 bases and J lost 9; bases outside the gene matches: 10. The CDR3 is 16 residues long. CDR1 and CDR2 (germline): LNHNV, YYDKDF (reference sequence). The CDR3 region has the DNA TGTGCCACCAGCAGAGATGGCCAGCGGGAGAACGCCATTCAGTACTTC. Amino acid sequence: CATSRDGQRENAIQYF.

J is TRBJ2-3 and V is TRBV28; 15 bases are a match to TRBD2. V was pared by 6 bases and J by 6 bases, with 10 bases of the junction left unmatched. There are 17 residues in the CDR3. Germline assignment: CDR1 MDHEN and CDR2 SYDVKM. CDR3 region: CASSPRGTSGRRDTQYF. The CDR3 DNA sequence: TGTGCCAGCAGCCCTCGAGGGACTAGCGGGAGGCGGGATACGCAGTATTTT.

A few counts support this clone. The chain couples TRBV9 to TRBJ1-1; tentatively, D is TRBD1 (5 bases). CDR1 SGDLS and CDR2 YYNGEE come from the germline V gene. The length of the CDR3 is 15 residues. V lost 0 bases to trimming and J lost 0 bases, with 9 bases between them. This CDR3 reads CASSVEGLLNTEAFF. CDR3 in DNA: TGTGCCAGCAGCGTAGAGGGGCTTTTGAACACTGAAGCTTTCTTT.

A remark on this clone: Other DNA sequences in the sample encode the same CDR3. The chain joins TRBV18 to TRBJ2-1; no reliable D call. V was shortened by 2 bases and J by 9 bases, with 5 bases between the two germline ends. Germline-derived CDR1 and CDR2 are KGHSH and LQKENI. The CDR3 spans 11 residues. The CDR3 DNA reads TGTGCCAGCTCACCAGGGTTTGAGCAGTTCTTC. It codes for CASSPGFEQFF.

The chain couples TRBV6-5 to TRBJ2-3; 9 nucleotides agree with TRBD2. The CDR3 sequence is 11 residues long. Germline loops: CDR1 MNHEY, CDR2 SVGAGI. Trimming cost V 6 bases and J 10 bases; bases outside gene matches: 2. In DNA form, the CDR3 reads TGTGCCAGCAGCGCGGGAGGGGCGCAGTATTTT. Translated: CASSAGGAQYF.

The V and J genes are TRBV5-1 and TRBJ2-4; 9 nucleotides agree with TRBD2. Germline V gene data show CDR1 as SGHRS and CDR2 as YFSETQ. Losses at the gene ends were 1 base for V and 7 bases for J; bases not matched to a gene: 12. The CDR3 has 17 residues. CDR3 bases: TGCGCCAGCAGCTTGTTAATAGCGGGAGCCCGCGACAACATTCAGTACTTC. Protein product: CASSLLIAGARDNIQYF.

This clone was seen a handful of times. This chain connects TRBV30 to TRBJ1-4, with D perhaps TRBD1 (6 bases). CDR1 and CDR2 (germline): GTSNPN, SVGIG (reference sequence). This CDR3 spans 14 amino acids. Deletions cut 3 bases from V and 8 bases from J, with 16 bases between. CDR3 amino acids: CAWRLPVGTEKLFF. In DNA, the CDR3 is TGTGCCTGGAGGCTCCCCGTTGGGACAGAAAAACTGTTTTTT.

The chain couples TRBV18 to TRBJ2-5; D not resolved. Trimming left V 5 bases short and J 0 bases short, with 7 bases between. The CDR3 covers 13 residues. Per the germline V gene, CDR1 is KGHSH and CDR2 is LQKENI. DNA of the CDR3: TGTGCCAGCTCAAACACGTACCAAGAGACCCAGTACTTC. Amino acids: CASSNTYQETQYF.

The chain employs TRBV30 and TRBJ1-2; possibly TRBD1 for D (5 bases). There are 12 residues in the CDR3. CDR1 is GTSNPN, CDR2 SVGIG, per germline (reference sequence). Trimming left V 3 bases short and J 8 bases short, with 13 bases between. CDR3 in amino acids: CAWRYPGGGYTF. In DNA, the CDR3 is TGTGCCTGGAGATACCCGGGGGGAGGCTACACCTTC. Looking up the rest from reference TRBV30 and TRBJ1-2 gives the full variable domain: SQTIHQWPATLVQPVGSPLSLECTVEGTSNPNLYWYRQAAGRGLQLLFYSVGIGQISSEVPQNLSASRPQDRQFILSSKKLLLSDSGFYLCAWRYPGGGYTFGSGTRLTVV.